The 19 T cell receptor beta chains listed next were all sequenced from one sample in a study of graft-versus-host responses after intestinal transplantation. These receptors have no identified antigens. Using immunoSEQ multiplex PCR, the repertoire was profiled, and TCRdb retains in-frame clones only, with some absent. In the table there are some 120,000 clones, around nine tenths of which are singletons. The sample was unstimulated CD4+ T cells sorted from spleen or lymph node cells, taken before intestinal transplant. The receptor source for this set is a human donor who received an intestinal transplant.

The chain links TRBV6-5 to TRBJ2-7, with TRBD1 identical over 8 bases. V dropped 0 bases and J dropped 2; count of bases not matched to a gene: 3. Germline V gene sequence: CDR1 MNHEY, CDR2 SVGAGI. The CDR3 contains 15 residues. The CDR3 DNA reads TGTGCCAGCAGTTACTCGACAGGGGTCACCTACGAGCAGTACTTC. The encoded protein is CASSYSTGVTYEQYF.

The chain joins TRBV7-9 to TRBJ2-1; 14 bases agree with TRBD2. The germline V gene encodes CDR1 SEHNR and CDR2 FQNEAQ (reference sequence). V shed 5 bases, J shed 6 bases, and the junction held 6 bases outside the gene matches. The CDR3 consists of 16 residues. CDR3 loop: CASSPPGLAGVNEQFF. CDR3 coding DNA: TGTGCCAGCAGCCCGCCGGGACTAGCGGGGGTCAATGAGCAGTTCTTC.

The rearrangement joins TRBV28 to TRBJ2-5, with 8 bases fitting TRBD2. The CDR3 runs 13 residues. CDR1 MDHEN and CDR2 SYDVKM come from the germline V gene. V was pared by 1 base and J by 7 bases, with 2 bases of the junction left unmatched. CDR3 coding DNA: TGTGCCAGCAGTTTATTGGCGGGGGGGACCCAGTACTTC. This sequence encodes CASSLLAGGTQYF.

The chain has TRBV11-2 and TRBJ2-7; tentatively, D is TRBD2 (6 bases). V was pared by 3 bases and J by 3 bases, with 12 bases between. Germline loops: CDR1 SGHAT, CDR2 FQNNGV. There are 14 residues in the CDR3. CDR3 sequence reads: CASSFYTGSYEQYF. The DNA for the CDR3 is TGTGCCAGCAGCTTCTACACCGGGAGCTACGAGCAGTACTTC.

This rearrangement joins TRBV6-1 to TRBJ1-3, with 7 bases aligning to TRBD1. The junction had 1 base not matched to a gene; V was cut back by 6 bases and J by 2 bases. This CDR3 has 13 amino acids. CDR1 MNHNS and CDR2 SASEGT come from the germline V gene. CDR3 sequence (DNA): TGTGCCAGCAGGACAGGGACTGGAAACACCATATATTTT. As protein: CASRTGTGNTIYF.

The chain is built from TRBV7-9 and TRBJ2-3; no definite D call. Germline V lookup: CDR1 SEHNR, CDR2 FQNEAQ (reference sequence). This CDR3 comprises 15 residues. V was trimmed by 2 bases and J by 0 bases, leaving 9 bases between them. The CDR3 nucleotides read TGTGCCAGCAGCTTACAGCGTCCTAGCACAGATACGCAGTATTTT. Its protein is CASSLQRPSTDTQYF.

The J gene is TRBJ1-1, the V gene TRBV5-4; D is possibly TRBD1 (5 bases). Trimming took 4 bases from V and 5 from J, leaving 21 bases between them. CDR1 SGHNT and CDR2 YYREEE come from the germline V gene (reference sequence). The CDR3 is 16 residues long. CDR3 coding DNA: TGTGCCAGCAGCCGCGGGGGTGGGGGAGGCGGGACTGAAGCTTTCTTT. Protein sequence: CASSRGGGGGGTEAFF.

This rearrangement joins TRBV5-4 to TRBJ2-5, with TRBD2 identical over 7 bases. The CDR3 is 15 residues long. The junction had 11 bases not matched to a gene; V was cut back by 0 bases and J by 9 bases. The germline V gene encodes CDR1 SGHNT and CDR2 YYREEE (reference sequence). In nucleotides, the CDR3 is TGTGCCAGCAGCTTGGGGGGGGGTAGTTACGAGGCCCAGTACTTC. This codes for CASSLGGGSYEAQYF. Full variable domain (rest looked up from reference TRBV5-4 and TRBJ2-5): ETGVTQSPTHLIKTRGQQVTLRCSSQSGHNTVSWYQQALGQGPQFIFQYYREEENGRGNFPPRFSGLQFPNYSSELNVNALELDDSALYLCASSLGGGSYEAQYFGPGTRLLVL.

The V gene is TRBV18, the J gene TRBJ1-4, with 9 bases fitting TRBD1. The V gene's germline CDR1 is KGHSH and CDR2 LQKENI. This CDR3 spans 14 amino acids. V gave up 3 bases and J gave up 5 bases; unmatched junction bases: 1. The CDR3 spells CASSPGQGNEKLFF. The CDR3 nucleotides are TGTGCCAGCTCACCCGGACAGGGGAATGAAAAACTGTTTTTT.

The chain couples TRBV5-1 to TRBJ1-4; 7 bases match TRBD1. The junction had 6 bases not matched to a gene; V was cut back by 4 bases and J by 3 bases. Germline loops: CDR1 SGHRS, CDR2 YFSETQ. The CDR3 has 15 amino acids. CDR3: CASSPTGTANEKLFF. In DNA form, the CDR3 reads TGCGCCAGCAGCCCTACCGGGACAGCTAATGAAAAACTGTTTTTT.

V is TRBV23-1 and J is TRBJ1-5, with a possible D match to TRBD1 (5 bases). TRBV23-1 is labeled an ORF, and its function is uncertain. Trimming left V 3 bases short and J 7 bases short, with 22 bases between. The CDR3 contains 17 residues. The CDR3 here is CASSQLLGHQARQPQHF. The CDR3 coding sequence is TGCGCCAGCAGTCAGCTCCTTGGACACCAAGCACGACAGCCCCAGCATTTT.

This clone was seen a handful of times. V gene TRBV6-5 combines with J gene TRBJ2-5; D is perhaps TRBD2 (6 bases). The DNA matches TRBJ2-7 better at its end, which makes the J call doubtful. CDR3 size: 12 residues. Germline V lookup: CDR1 MNHEY, CDR2 SVGAGI. CDR3 in amino acids: CASGGVTYEQYF. CDR3 nucleotide sequence: TGTGCCAGCGGAGGGGTCACCTACGAGCAGTACTTC.

V and J are TRBV27 and TRBJ1-2, with 7 bases fitting TRBD1. V trimming: 6 bases; J trimming: 6 bases; junction bases outside the gene matches: 16. Germline V gives CDR1 MNHEY, CDR2 SMNVEV (reference sequence). The CDR3 is 16 amino acids. The CDR3 loop is CASRGGQTSSPNGYTF. The CDR3 nucleotides read TGTGCCAGCAGGGGGGGACAGACCAGCTCCCCCAATGGCTACACCTTC.

The chain is built from TRBV7-2 and TRBJ2-5; D is undetermined. The last part of the DNA fits TRBJ2-7 better; the J call may be wrong. The germline gives CDR1 SGHTA, CDR2 FQGNSA. The CDR3 has 13 amino acids. The CDR3 here is CASSLDRTYEQYF. The CDR3 DNA sequence: TGTGCCAGCAGCTTAGACAGAACCTACGAGCAGTACTTC.

V and J are TRBV5-1 and TRBJ2-7; 7 nucleotides line up with TRBD1. Germline V gene lookup returns CDR1 SGHRS and CDR2 YFSETQ. V lost 4 bases, J lost 5 bases, and 15 bases stayed unmatched. CDR3 length: 16 amino acids. The CDR3 here is CASSPHTGTARHEQYF. Written as DNA, the CDR3 is TGCGCCAGCAGCCCACACACCGGGACAGCGAGGCACGAGCAGTACTTC.

This chain connects TRBV28 to TRBJ2-2; TRBD1 agrees at 7 bases. CDR1 and CDR2 (germline): MDHEN, SYDVKM. This CDR3 has 15 amino acids. The junction had 4 bases not matched to a gene; V was cut back by 3 bases and J by 3 bases. The CDR3 here is CASSFVDRDTGELFF. The CDR3 DNA reads as TGTGCCAGCAGTTTCGTTGACAGGGACACCGGGGAGCTGTTTTTT.

The V call is TRBV28, the J call TRBJ1-2, with D possibly being TRBD1 (5 bases). Germline assignment: CDR1 MDHEN and CDR2 SYDVKM. V was trimmed by 7 bases and J by 4 bases, leaving 10 bases between them. The CDR3 extends over 12 amino acids. CDR3 sequence (DNA): TGTGCCAGCAAGGGGCCTACCTATGGCTACACCTTC. Encoded protein: CASKGPTYGYTF.

The chain is built from TRBV6-5 and TRBJ1-2, with a tentative D call TRBD1 (6 bases). V lost 2 bases, J lost 6 bases, and 10 bases lay in between. Per the germline V gene, CDR1 is MNHEY and CDR2 is SVGAGI. The CDR3 is 13 amino acids. The DNA of the CDR3 is TGTGCCAGCAGTTACCCGTCAGGGGATGGCTACACCTTC. Residues: CASSYPSGDGYTF.

This clone was seen only once. The chain uses TRBV18 and TRBJ2-7; D remains ambiguous. V lost 9 bases to trimming and J lost 6 bases, with 24 bases between them. The CDR3 has 15 residues. CDR1 and CDR2 (germline): KGHSH, LQKENI. The CDR3 nucleotides read TGTGCCAGGGGCAAGAATTTGGTCTCTCAAGGCGAGCAGTACTTC. It yields the protein CARGKNLVSQGEQYF.